The rows below give T cell receptor beta chains drawn from one sample of a study of cytomegalovirus exposure and HLA in healthy donors. Sequencing was performed with immunoSEQ multiplex PCR; in TCRdb, only in-frame clones are kept and a portion is missing. The sample consists of some 90,000 clones, roughly 79% of them appearing once. Sample: PBMCs. The receptors were gathered from a female donor in good health and CMV-seropositive. The CDR3 runs from the conserved cysteine through the conserved F or W. D genes are given only for firm matches. Rows may omit the clone size; those that give it use once, few, many or a size class.

d_call	j_call	v_call	clone_size	cdr3_nt	cdr3_aa
TRBD2	TRBJ2-5	TRBV4-3	NA	TGCGCCAGCAGCCAAGTGGGGGGGGAGACCCAGTACTTC	CASSQVGGETQYF
NA	TRBJ1-1	TRBV25-1	few	TGTGCCAGCGGACGGGGCGGGGAGGTCCCTGAAGCTTTCTTT	CASGRGGEVPEAFF
TRBD1	TRBJ1-1	TRBV7-2	NA	TGTGCCAGCAGCTTAGCGTCCGTAGGGGGCCCCTGGGGTGAAGCTTTCTTT	CASSLASVGGPWGEAFF
TRBD1	TRBJ1-6	TRBV9	few	TGTGCCAGCAGCGCCCAGACAGGGGGCGTAATAACCCTCCACTTT	CASSAQTGGVITLHF
NA	TRBJ1-1	TRBV11-2	NA	TGTGCCAGCAGCTTAGACAGTACGGGGATGAACACTGAAGCTTTCTTT	CASSLDSTGMNTEAFF
TRBD1	TRBJ1-3	TRBV28	NA	TGTGCCAGCAGTTTACCTCGCAGAGATGACAGGGGCTCCGGAAACACCATATATTTT	CASSLPRRDDRGSGNTIYF
NA	TRBJ2-5	TRBV7-6	NA	TGTGCCAGCAGCTTAGATGGACAGACTCAAGAGACCCAGTACTTC	CASSLDGQTQETQYF
TRBD1	TRBJ1-5	TRBV19	NA	TGTGCCAGTAGCGACAGGGAATATCAGCCCCAGCATTTT	CASSDREYQPQHF
NA	TRBJ1-4	TRBV6-5	NA	TGTGCCAGCAGTTACGACTACCGACAGGCTAATGAAAAACTGTTTTTT	CASSYDYRQANEKLFF
TRBD1	TRBJ1-1	TRBV28	few	TGTGCCAGCAGACTTCAGGGGGGGAACACTGAAGCTTTCTTT	CASRLQGGNTEAFF
NA	TRBJ1-2	TRBV5-6	NA	TGTGCCAGCAGATCCCGACAGTATGGCTACACCTTC	CASRSRQYGYTF
TRBD1	TRBJ1-4	TRBV5-1	NA	TGCGCCAGCAGCTTCGGACAGGCTGATGAAAAACTGTTTTTT	CASSFGQADEKLFF
NA	TRBJ2-2	TRBV30	NA	TGTGCCTGGAGTGCAAGGCTGTGGGAGGCCGGGGAGCTGTTTTTT	CAWSARLWEAGELFF
TRBD1	TRBJ1-6	TRBV5-5	NA	TGTGCCAGCAGCTTGTATCCGAGGGGGCGAGGTTCACCCCTCCACTTT	CASSLYPRGRGSPLHF
TRBD2	TRBJ2-1	TRBV30	NA	TGTGCCTGGAGTAGGGCTAGCGGGAGCCCAGCCCACAATGAGCAGTTCTTC	CAWSRASGSPAHNEQFF
TRBD2	TRBJ2-7	TRBV4-1	NA	TGCGCCAGCAGCCTAAATCGCGGGGGGGCTCACTACGAGCAGTACTTC	CASSLNRGGAHYEQYF
NA	TRBJ1-2	TRBV30	NA	TGTGCCTGGAGTGTACATTTTGGAACGGCCGGGATCTCAGTGGGCTACACCTTC	CAWSVHFGTAGISVGYTF
NA	TRBJ1-4	TRBV29-1	NA	TGCAGCGTTGAAGAAGGGACGCGGGGAGAAAAACTGTTTTTT	CSVEEGTRGEKLFF
NA	TRBJ2-2	TRBV4-3	few	TGCGCCAGCAGCCCCGGGAGCGGTTACACCGGGGAGCTGTTTTTT	CASSPGSGYTGELFF
TRBD1	TRBJ1-1	TRBV5-1	NA	TGCGCCAGCAGCTCCAGGGGGCGCCGGGACACTGAAGCTTTCTTT	CASSSRGRRDTEAFF
TRBD2	TRBJ2-2	TRBV9	NA	TGTGCCAGCAGCCGGGGGGGCTCATACACCGGGGAGCTGTTTTTT	CASSRGGSYTGELFF
NA	TRBJ2-2	TRBV30	NA	TGTGCCTGGAGTGTGTTACAGGGCGAGGCCGGGGAGCTGTTTTTT	CAWSVLQGEAGELFF
TRBD1	TRBJ1-6	TRBV30	NA	TGTGCCTGGCGACAGGGGACATCTTTCCCCCTCCACTTT	CAWRQGTSFPLHF
NA	TRBJ2-3	TRBV7-2	NA	TGTGCCAGCAGCCCGGACAGCTTGGGCACAGATACGCAGTATTTT	CASSPDSLGTDTQYF
TRBD1	TRBJ2-7	TRBV7-2	once	TGTGCCAGCAGCTTAGGTGGTAGGGGGCGGTCCTACGAGCAGTACTTC	CASSLGGRGRSYEQYF
TRBD1	TRBJ1-2	TRBV5-8	NA	TGTGCCAGCATCAGACAGGGAGCTAACTATGGCTACACCTTC	CASIRQGANYGYTF
NA	TRBJ2-7	TRBV7-6	NA	TGTGCCAGCAGCTATAGACAAGCCTACGAGCAGTACTTC	CASSYRQAYEQYF
NA	TRBJ2-3	TRBV9	NA	TGTGCCAGCAGCGCCGGACATTCAAATCAAAGGGATACGCAGTATTTT	CASSAGHSNQRDTQYF
TRBD2	TRBJ2-7	TRBV4-1	few	TGCGCCAGCAGCCCAACCGAGGGACTAGCGGGGCTCTACGAGCAGTACTTC	CASSPTEGLAGLYEQYF
NA	TRBJ2-2	TRBV11-1	NA	TGTGCCAGCAGCTTAGACGGAGTAAACACCGGGGAGCTGTTTTTT	CASSLDGVNTGELFF
TRBD1	TRBJ1-2	TRBV7-3	NA	TGTGCCAGCAGTACGGACAGGGGACGATATGGCTACACCTTC	CASSTDRGRYGYTF
TRBD1	TRBJ2-2	TRBV28	NA	TGTGCCAGCAGGGGCAACAGGGGTAACACCGGGGAGCTGTTTTTT	CASRGNRGNTGELFF
TRBD1	TRBJ2-2	TRBV5-1	NA	TGCGCCAGCAGCTCTGGGACAGGGTTGGGGACCGGGGAGCTGTTTTTT	CASSSGTGLGTGELFF
TRBD1	TRBJ1-2	TRBV29-1	NA	TGCAGCGTTGCTCGGGACAGTACTTATGGCTACACCTTC	CSVARDSTYGYTF
NA	TRBJ2-7	TRBV2	NA	TGTGCCAGCACCCTAGGGCGGGACTCCGGGGCCTACGAGCAGTACTTC	CASTLGRDSGAYEQYF
NA	TRBJ2-1	TRBV6-5	once	TGTGCCAGTCTCCCGGGATCCGGGTACAATGAGCAGTTCTTC	CASLPGSGYNEQFF
NA	TRBJ2-3	TRBV20-1	NA	TGCAGTGCTACTAGCACAGATACGCAGTATTTT	CSATSTDTQYF
NA	TRBJ2-6	TRBV7-2	NA	TGTGCCAGCAGCCTAATTGGTAACTCTGGGGCCAACGTCCTGACTTTC	CASSLIGNSGANVLTF
TRBD1	TRBJ2-1	TRBV2	NA	TGTGCCAGCAGTGACGGGACAGGGGGATATGAGCAGTTCTTC	CASSDGTGGYEQFF
NA	TRBJ1-5	TRBV19	NA	TGTGCCAGTAGTTGGCTTTCCCAGCCCCAGCATTTT	CASSWLSQPQHF
TRBD2	TRBJ2-7	TRBV5-1	NA	TGCGCCAGCAGCTTGGCCGCCGCGGGAGGACTGTACGAGCAGTACTTC	CASSLAAAGGLYEQYF
TRBD1	TRBJ1-6	TRBV4-3	once	TGCGCCAGCAGCCAAAGAGGGGGCAGGGACTCACCCCTCCACTTT	CASSQRGGRDSPLHF
TRBD1	TRBJ1-5	TRBV9	NA	TGTGCCAGCAGCGTGGGACAGGTCGGGCAGCCCCAGCATTTT	CASSVGQVGQPQHF
NA	TRBJ1-1	TRBV4-2	few	TGTGCCAGCAGCCAAAACCGACAGGAAGCTTTCTTT	CASSQNRQEAFF
NA	TRBJ2-2	TRBV19	NA	TGTGCCAGCCGTTCGGACACCGGGGAGCTGTTTTTT	CASRSDTGELFF
TRBD2	TRBJ2-1	TRBV9	NA	TGTGCCAGCAGCGTTGGACTAGCGCAGGTCGATGAGCAGTTCTTC	CASSVGLAQVDEQFF
NA	TRBJ1-5	TRBV2	NA	TGTGCCAGCAGGGCAGATTCCAATCAGCCCCAGCATTTT	CASRADSNQPQHF
TRBD1	TRBJ1-5	TRBV2	few	TGTGCCAGCAGTGTGGAACAGGGGCCCAATCAGCCCCAGCATTTT	CASSVEQGPNQPQHF
NA	TRBJ2-1	TRBV23-1	NA	TGCGCCAGCAGTCAATTAGACAGGTCCTACAATGAGCAGTTCTTC	CASSQLDRSYNEQFF
TRBD1	TRBJ1-4	TRBV30	few	TGTGCCTGGGACAGGGCCCCTAATGAAAAACTGTTTTTT	CAWDRAPNEKLFF
NA	TRBJ2-3	TRBV9	NA	TGTGCCAGCAGCGTAGGGGGGCTATCGGGAGATACGCAGTATTTT	CASSVGGLSGDTQYF
TRBD1	TRBJ2-7	TRBV28	NA	TGTGCCACACTAGACAGGGCAGTCTACGAGCAGTACTTC	CATLDRAVYEQYF
NA	TRBJ1-1	TRBV7-3	once	TGTGCCAGCAGCTTAAATGGGGGGGCGAACACTGAAGCTTTCTTT	CASSLNGGANTEAFF
TRBD1	TRBJ1-6	TRBV6-6	NA	TGTGCCAGCAGAGGTACAGGGGAGGATAATTCACCCCTCCACTTT	CASRGTGEDNSPLHF
NA	TRBJ2-2	TRBV4-2	NA	TGTGCCAGCAGCCAAGGGCCCCCTGGGGAGCTGTTTTTT	CASSQGPPGELFF